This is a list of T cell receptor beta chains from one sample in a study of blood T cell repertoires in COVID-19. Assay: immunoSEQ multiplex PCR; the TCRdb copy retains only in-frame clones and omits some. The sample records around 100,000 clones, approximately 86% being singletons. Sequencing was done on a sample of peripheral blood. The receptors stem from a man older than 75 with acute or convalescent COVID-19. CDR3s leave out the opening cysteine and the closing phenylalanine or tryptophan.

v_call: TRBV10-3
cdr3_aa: AISESGGSGNTIY

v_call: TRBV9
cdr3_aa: ASSVGTSYEQF

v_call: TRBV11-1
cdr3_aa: ASSPQQGSGGYT

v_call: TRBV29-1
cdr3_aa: SSQGRSGEQY

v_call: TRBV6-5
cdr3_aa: ASSYSGGLNTGELF

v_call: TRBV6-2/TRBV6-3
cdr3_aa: ASSNLGLADNEQF

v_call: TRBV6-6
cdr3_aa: ASSYSGQGAEELF

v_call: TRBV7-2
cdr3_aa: ASSLEAGGPMNTGELF

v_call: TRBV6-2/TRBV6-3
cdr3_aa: ASSYRGGPYEQY

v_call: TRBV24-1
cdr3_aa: ATSDVAASYNEQF

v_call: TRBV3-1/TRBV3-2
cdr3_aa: ASSLTGAGNTIY

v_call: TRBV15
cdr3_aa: ATSRGAGTPVGYEQF

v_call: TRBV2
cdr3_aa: ASTRGTDTQY

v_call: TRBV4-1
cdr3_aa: ASSHLSGELF

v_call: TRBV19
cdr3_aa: ASSATQGAYNEQF

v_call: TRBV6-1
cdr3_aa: ASSAEASTLNTGELF

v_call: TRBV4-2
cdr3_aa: ASSQATGELF

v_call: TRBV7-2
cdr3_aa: ASSSAGTSLIQY

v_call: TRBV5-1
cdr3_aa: ASSSDGQRNYGYT

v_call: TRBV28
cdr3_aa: ASSLGGPYGYT

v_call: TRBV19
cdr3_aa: ASSIDRWTGGSPSNQPQH

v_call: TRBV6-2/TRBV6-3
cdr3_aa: ASSPGTGGAGTQY

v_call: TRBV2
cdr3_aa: AVRGDEQY